A selection of T cell receptor beta chains follows, all from one sample in a study of T cells expressing NK-cell markers. TCRdb re-called the 5' RACE reads and shows each CDR3 protein once, DNA omitted. This sample contains 400,000 to 550,000 distinct CDR3 sequences. The sample comprised blood T cells: a sorted CD56 or NKG2C T cell subset, CD4+ or CD8+ T cells, or bulk PBMC T cells (not recorded which). These TCRs come from a woman aged 18 to 75 in good health. Both conserved end residues are part of each CDR3.

TRBJ2-1	TRBV7-2	CASRGRDGTEQFF
TRBJ1-1	TRBV20-1	CSARASQGNTEAFF
TRBJ1-1	TRBV4-3	CASSLTGGSEAFF
TRBJ1-1	TRBV20-1	CSALWSVNTEAFF
TRBJ1-1	TRBV2	CASRYSGEAFF
TRBJ2-2	TRBV12-3/TRBV12-4	CASSPKQANTGELFF
TRBJ2-7	TRBV5-5	CASSEHPGQGVYEQYF
TRBJ1-4	TRBV20-1	CSARGGEALFF
TRBJ2-7	TRBV20-1	CSARGSGSRYEQYF
TRBJ2-7	TRBV18	CASSPKQGINSYEQYF
TRBJ1-1	TRBV10-3	CAISDEGQGSTEAFF
TRBJ2-7	TRBV20-1	CSATPGELAAFEQYF
TRBJ2-3	TRBV12-3/TRBV12-4	CASRPGPRTDTQYF
TRBJ2-3	TRBV7-2	CASSKRQASTDTQYF
TRBJ2-1	TRBV2	CASSERLAGNEQFF
TRBJ1-2	TRBV7-8	CASSNVAGTGGNYGYTF
TRBJ2-1	TRBV3-1	CASSQVLSSTIEQFF
TRBJ2-3	TRBV6-5	CASSYGGASTDTQYF
TRBJ2-7	TRBV6-5	CASSYHRGAYEQYF
TRBJ1-5	TRBV20-1	CSAREAGGQPQHF
TRBJ2-7	TRBV20-1	CSARSSSDGANPLEQYF
TRBJ1-4	TRBV7-9	CASSLQAGYSEKLFF
TRBJ2-3	TRBV12-3/TRBV12-4	CASSDQLVHTQYF
TRBJ1-3	TRBV12-3/TRBV12-4	CASSPITGVGNTIYF
TRBJ2-5	TRBV29-1	CSVGGPRWAGGKETQYF
TRBJ2-1	TRBV18	CASSNTGQGSEQFF
TRBJ2-5	TRBV4-1	CASSPQGIQETQYF
TRBJ2-5	TRBV12-3/TRBV12-4	CASTSGLPQETQYF
TRBJ1-3	TRBV5-5	CASSVVVSSSGNTIYF
TRBJ2-2	TRBV12-3/TRBV12-4	CASSLRSGSTGELFF
TRBJ2-1	TRBV12-3/TRBV12-4	CASSDPGTPNEQFF
TRBJ2-3	TRBV7-3	CASSPDSNTDTQYF
TRBJ2-2	TRBV7-6	CASSNRVRELFF
TRBJ2-1	TRBV12-3/TRBV12-4	CASSPGIEGWGEQFF
TRBJ2-2	TRBV4-2	CASSQDLDRANTGELFF
TRBJ2-2	TRBV15	CATSITWGATGELFF
TRBJ2-3	TRBV6-1	CASNGARTDTQYF
TRBJ2-3	TRBV7-9	CASTPPGASTDTQYF
TRBJ2-5	TRBV20-1	CSARVPASQRGQYF
TRBJ2-3	TRBV7-2	CASSLSRLASTDTQYF
TRBJ2-1	TRBV5-1	CASSLGAGNEQFF
TRBJ2-7	TRBV5-5	CASTRLAGVSYEQYF
TRBJ2-3	TRBV5-1	CASSLVGPPAVDTQYF
TRBJ2-1	TRBV2	CASSGPGGLYNEQFF